Listed below are T cell receptor beta chains from one sample, sequenced in a study of blood T cell repertoires in COVID-19. Sequencing used immunoSEQ multiplex PCR; TCRdb keeps in-frame clones, though not all of them. Among about 310,000 clones listed, around 89% were seen once. The sequencing input was PBMCs or T cells enriched from blood (not recorded which). The receptors were gathered from a woman in her forties who had recovered from COVID-19. Both conserved end residues are part of each CDR3. D genes are given only for firm matches. Not every row has a clone size; where given, it reads once, few, many or a size class.

TRBV12-5,TRBD1,-,TRBJ2-3,17,CASGFPIPGQGPDTQYF,TGTGCTAGTGGTTTCCCTATCCCGGGACAGGGCCCAGATACGCAGTATTTT
TRBV7-6,TRBD2,-,TRBJ2-3,15,CASSFAAGGTDTQYF,TGTGCCAGCAGCTTTGCAGCGGGGGGCACAGATACGCAGTATTTT
TRBV27,-,-,TRBJ2-3,14,CASSPLVGTDTQYF,TGTGCCAGCAGTCCACTAGTAGGTACAGATACGCAGTATTTT
TRBV28,-,-,TRBJ1-3,16,CASSLGIRTAGNTIYF,TGTGCCAGCAGTTTAGGGATCAGGACAGCTGGAAACACCATATATTTT
TRBV10-3,TRBD1,-,TRBJ2-7,15,CAISLSTGVGNEQYF,TGTGCCATCAGCCTCTCGACAGGGGTTGGAAACGAGCAGTACTTC
TRBV30,TRBD1,-,TRBJ1-2,17,CAWSVPVSSGTGDGYTF,TGTGCCTGGAGTGTACCAGTTTCCTCGGGGACAGGGGATGGCTACACCTTC
TRBV11-3,TRBD1,-,TRBJ1-1,17,CASSSSPGQGASTEAFF,TGTGCCAGCAGCTCGAGTCCGGGACAGGGGGCTTCCACTGAAGCTTTCTTT
TRBV10-1,TRBD2,-,TRBJ2-5,17,CASSGLAGGPGRETQYF,TGCGCCAGCAGTGGTCTAGCGGGAGGGCCAGGGAGGGAGACCCAGTACTTC
TRBV9,TRBD1,-,TRBJ2-7,15,CASSPLRGPSYEQYF,TGTGCCAGCAGCCCCCTAAGGGGGCCTTCCTACGAGCAGTACTTC
TRBV24-1,TRBD2,-,TRBJ2-5,13,CATNSGDQETQYF,TGTGCCACTAATAGCGGGGACCAAGAGACCCAGTACTTC
TRBV9,-,-,TRBJ2-1,16,CASSSGGSSSYNEQFF,TGTGCCAGCAGCTCGGGGGGCTCTAGCTCCTACAATGAGCAGTTCTTC
TRBV27,-,-,TRBJ1-2,13,CASSFTGRGSYTF,TGTGCCAGCAGTTTTACCGGGCGCGGGTCCTACACCTTC
TRBV30,TRBD1,-,TRBJ1-1,13,CAWTGRGQTEAFF,TGTGCCTGGACCGGGAGGGGGCAGACTGAAGCTTTCTTT
TRBV7-9,-,-,TRBJ1-1,15,CASSSPGVGNTEAFF,TGTGCCAGCAGCTCCCCAGGGGTGGGGAACACTGAAGCTTTCTTT
TRBV15,TRBD1,-,TRBJ2-3,14,CATSRTGAQDTQYF,TGTGCCACCAGCAGGACAGGGGCTCAAGACACGCAGTATTTT
TRBV3-1/TRBV3-2,TRBD2,once,TRBJ2-7,12,CASSLGTSNQYF,TGTGCCAGCAGCCTAGGGACTAGCAATCAGTACTTC
TRBV19,-,-,TRBJ1-6,14,CASSMNSLGSPLHF,TGTGCCAGTAGTATGAACAGCCTCGGTTCACCCCTCCACTTT
TRBV11-3,-,-,TRBJ2-5,11,CASSRSETQYF,TGTGCCAGCAGCCGGTCTGAGACCCAGTACTTC
TRBV4-3,-,-,TRBJ2-1,14,CASSHRDTYNEQFF,TGCGCCAGCAGCCACAGGGACACGTACAATGAGCAGTTCTTC
TRBV7-2,-,-,TRBJ2-3,14,CASSLGNVRDTQYF,TGTGCCAGCAGCTTAGGAAATGTCAGAGATACGCAGTATTTT
TRBV6-5,-,-,TRBJ1-1,14,CASTSRTLNTEAFF,TGTGCCAGCACCTCCAGGACACTGAACACTGAAGCTTTCTTT
TRBV7-9,-,once,TRBJ1-2,15,CASSLPLAGPYGYTF,TGTGCCAGCAGCTTGCCTTTAGCGGGACCTTATGGCTACACCTTC
TRBV6-2/TRBV6-3,-,-,TRBJ2-7,12,CASSRELYEQYF,TGTGCCAGCAGTCGCGAGCTCTACGAGCAGTACTTC
TRBV19,-,-,TRBJ1-5,14,CASSIRQVGQPQHF,TGTGCCAGTAGTATTCGACAGGTAGGTCAGCCCCAGCATTTT
TRBV28,-,-,TRBJ1-4,16,CASSPQVLATNEKLFF,TGTGCCAGCAGTCCACAGGTTTTGGCAACTAATGAAAAACTGTTTTTT
TRBV6-5,TRBD1,-,TRBJ2-1,15,CASSPPDRGYNEQFF,TGTGCCAGCAGCCCACCGGACAGGGGGTACAATGAGCAGTTCTTC
TRBV12-3/TRBV12-4,-,-,TRBJ2-3,12,CASSLQENTQYF,TGTGCCAGCAGTTTGCAGGAAAATACGCAGTATTTT